The next 14 T cell receptor beta chains were all read from a single sample in a study of T cell responses to AZD1222 COVID-19 vaccine. Assay used: immunoSEQ multiplex PCR; TCRdb lists only in-frame clones, some missing. This table has more than 90,000 clones, roughly 84% appearing once. This specimen was peripheral blood, taken on day 0 of AZD1222 vaccination. Every receptor here comes from an adult in good health.

The chain has TRBV24-1 and TRBJ2-3; D unresolved. V was clipped by 6 bases and J by 2 bases, with 8 bases between them. This CDR3 comprises 13 residues. The germline V gene encodes CDR1 KGHDR and CDR2 SFDVKD. CDR3 nucleotides: TGTGCCACCAGTTCCCCAACCACAGATACGCAGTATTTT. Residues: CATSSPTTDTQYF.

The chain has TRBV3-1 (or the pseudogene TRBV3-2) and TRBJ1-5; 7 nucleotides line up with TRBD1. Germline V gene sequence: CDR1 LGHDT, CDR2 YNNKEL (reference sequence). With V trimmed by 3 bases and J by 9 bases, 2 bases remained unmatched. This CDR3 is built from 12 residues. The chain's CDR3 is CASSQAGGPQHF. CDR3 sequence (DNA): TGTGCCAGCAGCCAGGCAGGGGGGCCCCAGCATTTT.

The rearrangement links TRBV11-2 to TRBJ1-5; D is ambiguous. The germline CDR1 and CDR2 sequences are SGHAT and FQNNGV. This CDR3 region has 13 residues. Trimming removed 1 base from V and 7 bases from J, with 8 bases in between. The CDR3 spells CASSLAKEQPQHF. The CDR3, as DNA: TGTGCCAGCAGCTTAGCGAAAGAGCAGCCCCAGCATTTT. Full variable domain (missing parts from reference TRBV11-2 and TRBJ1-5): EAGVAQSPRYKIIEKRQSVAFWCNPISGHATLYWYQQILGQGPKLLIQFQNNGVVDDSQLPKDRFSAERLKGVDSTLKIQPAKLEDSAVYLCASSLAKEQPQHFGDGTRLSIL.

The rearrangement uses TRBV7-9 and TRBJ2-3; 9 bases are shared with TRBD1. Trimming removed 5 bases from V and 3 bases from J; junction bases left unmatched: 18. The CDR3 runs 19 residues. The germline gives CDR1 SEHNR, CDR2 FQNEAQ (reference sequence). CDR3 sequence (DNA): TGTGCCAGCAGCCTACCTGGACAGGGGTCATGGGATGGGACAGATACGCAGTATTTT. This sequence encodes CASSLPGQGSWDGTDTQYF.

The chain couples TRBV21-1 to TRBJ2-7; the D segment call TRBD2 is taken from the table without a DNA check. TRBV21-1 is recorded as a pseudogene. This CDR3 has 19 residues. The DNA for the CDR3 is TGTGCCAGCAGCAAAACCCCGGTGGGGGGTCCCTGCTGGTTCTACGAGCAGTACTTC. This sequence encodes CASSKTPVGGPCWFYEQYF.

V and J are TRBV6-5 and TRBJ2-7, with a weak D call TRBD2 (6 bases). The CDR3 sequence is 15 residues long. Deletions cut 6 bases from V and 2 bases from J, with 17 bases between. The V gene's germline CDR1 is MNHEY and CDR2 SVGAGI. The CDR3 protein is CASSVTGGTAYEQYF. Written as DNA, the CDR3 is TGTGCCAGCAGCGTGACGGGCGGGACGGCCTACGAGCAGTACTTC.

V and J are TRBV27 and TRBJ2-5, with 13 bases fitting TRBD2. From germline, CDR1 is MNHEY and CDR2 SMNVEV (reference sequence). The length of the CDR3 is 17 residues. V was pared by 6 bases and J by 2 bases, with 9 bases of the junction left unmatched. The CDR3 loop reads CASSSLGGLAGQETQYF. Here the CDR3 DNA reads TGTGCCAGCAGCTCCCTCGGGGGACTAGCGGGACAAGAGACCCAGTACTTC.

V is TRBV5-4 and J is TRBJ2-2; TRBD1 aligns across 7 bases. Looked up from germline, CDR1 is SGHNT and CDR2 is YYREEE (reference sequence). With V trimmed by 5 bases and J by 6 bases, 7 bases remained unmatched. This CDR3 spans 14 amino acids. This CDR3 reads CASRSRQGPGELFF. The DNA of the CDR3 is TGTGCCAGCAGATCAAGACAGGGTCCCGGGGAGCTGTTTTTT. The variable domain in full, completed from reference TRBV5-4 and TRBJ2-2, reads ETGVTQSPTHLIKTRGQQVTLRCSSQSGHNTVSWYQQALGQGPQFIFQYYREEENGRGNFPPRFSGLQFPNYSSELNVNALELDDSALYLCASRSRQGPGELFFGEGSRLTVL.

V and J are TRBV19 and TRBJ1-2; D is undetermined. The CDR3 consists of 17 residues. Germline loops: CDR1 LNHDA, CDR2 SQIVND (reference sequence). V was trimmed by 1 base and J by 0 bases, leaving 15 bases between them. The CDR3 nucleotides are TGTGCCAGTAGTATAGGAATTTTGGCGTCTGCTAACTATGGCTACACCTTC. Translated, it gives CASSIGILASANYGYTF. The full variable domain, in which reference TRBV19 and TRBJ1-2 provide the parts outside the CDR3, is DGGITQSPKYLFRKEGQNVTLSCEQNLNHDAMYWYRQDPGQGLRLIYYSQIVNDFQKGDIAEGYSVSREKKESFPLTVTSAQKNPTAFYLCASSIGILASANYGYTFGSGTRLTVV.

This chain connects TRBV11-3 to TRBJ2-1; D possibly corresponds to TRBD2 (5 bases). The CDR3 runs to 18 residues. Germline values: CDR1 SGHNT, CDR2 YENEEA. V was shortened by 0 bases and J by 1 base, with 16 bases between the two germline ends. CDR3 region: CASSLDQGGSASYNEQFF. CDR3 DNA sequence: TGTGCCAGCAGCTTAGATCAAGGAGGCAGTGCTTCCTACAATGAGCAGTTCTTC.

The chain carries TRBV18 and TRBJ1-2; 7 bases align to TRBD1. Germline values: CDR1 KGHSH, CDR2 LQKENI. J lost 3 bases, V lost 3 bases, and 4 bases had no gene match. The CDR3 is 14 residues long. The CDR3 nucleotides are TGTGCCAGCTCACCCGGGACAGAATACTATGGCTACACCTTC. Protein sequence: CASSPGTEYYGYTF.

The rearrangement links TRBV6-5 to TRBJ2-5; weak D call: TRBD2 (6 bases). Trimming cost V 0 bases and J 7 bases, with 18 bases left between them. Per the germline V gene, CDR1 is MNHEY and CDR2 is SVGAGI. The CDR3 runs 16 residues. CDR3 region: CASSYSIRGDGGTQYF. In DNA, the CDR3 is TGTGCCAGCAGTTACTCGATCCGGGGCGACGGGGGGACCCAGTACTTC.

The chain has TRBV11-2 and TRBJ2-7; D call uncertain. The CDR3 is made up of 11 amino acids. With 1 base removed from V and 11 bases from J, the gap between germline ends came to 9 bases. In germline, CDR1 is SGHAT, CDR2 FQNNGV. DNA for the CDR3: TGTGCCAGCAGCTTAGGCTCTTTGGAGTACTTC. It specifies CASSLGSLEYF.

V is TRBV4-2 and J is TRBJ2-2; 8 positions match TRBD2. V lost 6 bases, J lost 7 bases, and 7 bases stayed unmatched. Per germline, CDR1 LGHNA and CDR2 YNFKEQ. There are 14 residues in the CDR3. DNA for the CDR3: TGTGCCAGCAGACCACCGGGGGGGATCGGGGAGCTGTTTTTT. It is translated as CASRPPGGIGELFF.